This T cell receptor (beta chain) was sequenced during a study of somatic mutations in cytotoxic T cells in rheumatoid arthritis. In the study overall: Selected populations of V beta antibody-stained T cells underwent flow sorting at nearly 100% purity; these encompassed V beta1+ cells subjected to TCRB sequencing.

The assay was immunoSEQ multiplex PCR, and TCRdb's table has in-frame clones only and misses some. Here the sample spans approximately 23,000 clones, more than 65% being singletons. Flow cytometry was used to check the purity of CD4+ and CD8+ cells, which had been isolated by positive magnetic bead selection. The sequenced sample was CD8+ T cells sorted from blood. This clonotype was sampled from an adult with rheumatoid arthritis.

The CDR3 sequence is CASSWVENTEAFF. The CDR3 DNA follows: TGTGCCAGCAGCTGGGTAGAGAACACTGAAGCTTTCTTT. The chain combines TRBV5-6 with TRBJ1-1; D not resolved. V lost 3 bases and J 1 base, leaving 7 bases between the germline ends. This CDR3 has 13 amino acids. Germline loops: CDR1 SGHDT, CDR2 YYEEEE.